The 11 T cell receptor beta chains below come from one sample, sequenced in a study of cytomegalovirus exposure and HLA in healthy donors. PCR used 60 Vbeta primers and 13 Jbeta primers. Clones were read by immunoSEQ multiplex PCR, and TCRdb kept only the in-frame ones, dropping some. The sample shows approximately 210,000 clones, about four fifths of them seen only once. Material for sequencing was PBMCs. The origin of the receptors is a woman in her forties or fifties in good health and CMV-seronegative.

The rearrangement joins TRBV9 to TRBJ2-1; D remains unclear. The length of the CDR3 is 15 residues. The ends were cut back, 0 bases at V and 5 bases at J, with 12 bases in the middle. The germline CDR1 and CDR2 sequences are SGDLS and YYNGEE. CDR3 amino acids: CASSVAQAPNNEQFF. DNA of the CDR3: TGTGCCAGCAGCGTAGCTCAAGCCCCTAACAATGAGCAGTTCTTC.

The CDR3 loop reads CASSSRATSGKNTGELFF. The CDR3 DNA reads as TGTGCCAGCAGCTCCCGAGCGACTAGCGGGAAGAACACCGGGGAGCTGTTTTTT. The genes are TRBV11-2 and TRBJ2-2; 11 positions match TRBD2. The CDR3 has 18 residues. Germline CDR1 SGHAT, CDR2 FQNNGV. After removal of 4 bases from V and 1 base from J, the junction contained 8 bases not matched to a gene.

This clone was counted only a few times. The chain is built from TRBV11-2 and TRBJ2-4; TRBD2 aligns across 8 bases. The V and J ends lost 4 bases and 8 bases, in that order; junction bases with no gene match: 7. This CDR3 contains 14 residues. Per the germline V gene, CDR1 is SGHAT and CDR2 is FQNNGV. The CDR3 is CASSSGGGSDIQYF. The CDR3 bases are TGTGCCAGCAGCTCGGGGGGGGGTAGCGACATTCAGTACTTC.

This chain links TRBV10-3 with TRBJ2-7; the match to TRBD1 covers 8 bases. CDR3 size: 15 residues. In germline, CDR1 is ENHRY, CDR2 SYGVKD. The trim removed 2 bases at V and 7 bases at J, leaving 10 bases unmatched. CDR3 in amino acids: CAISENLGTGGEQYF. The CDR3 DNA sequence: TGTGCCATCAGTGAGAATCTTGGGACAGGTGGGGAGCAGTACTTC.

The CDR3 DNA reads as TGTGCCAGCAGCGGACAGGGTGGAAACACCATATATTTT. Translation: CASSGQGGNTIYF. This chain uses TRBV9 with TRBJ1-3, with 7 nucleotides matching TRBD1. V lost 3 bases to trimming and J lost 3 bases; unmatched junction nucleotides: 0. The length of the CDR3 is 13 residues. Germline values: CDR1 SGDLS, CDR2 YYNGEE.

The chain couples TRBV11-1 to TRBJ1-1; TRBD1 aligns across 8 bases. The V gene's germline CDR1 is SGHAT and CDR2 FQDESV (reference sequence). The CDR3 consists of 14 residues. V was clipped by 8 bases and J by 7 bases; unmatched bases: 12. The chain's CDR3 is CASGTRTGSIEAFF. CDR3 bases: TGTGCCAGCGGAACCCGGACAGGGTCAATTGAAGCTTTCTTT.

V gene TRBV5-1 combines with J gene TRBJ1-2, with 7 nucleotides matching TRBD1. The CDR3 is made up of 12 amino acids. After removal of 0 bases from V and 7 bases from J, the junction contained 0 bases not matched to a gene. Germline V gene sequence: CDR1 SGHRS, CDR2 YFSETQ. CDR3 nucleotides: TGCGCCAGCAGCTTGGGACAGGGTGGCTACACCTTC. Translated: CASSLGQGGYTF.

This rearrangement joins TRBV6-5 to TRBJ2-7; D perhaps matches TRBD2 (6 bases). The germline V gene encodes CDR1 MNHEY and CDR2 SVGAGI. The CDR3 is 13 amino acids. V was cut by 0 bases and J by 5 bases, with 8 bases left in between. The CDR3 spells CASSYSWGDEQYF. DNA of the CDR3: TGTGCCAGCAGTTACTCATGGGGGGACGAGCAGTACTTC.

This clone was observed a handful of times. V is TRBV7-8 and J is TRBJ2-2, with 7 positions matching TRBD2. Germline trimming cut 2 bases from V and 3 bases from J; bases unmatched to any gene: 6. CDR1 SGHVS and CDR2 FQNEAQ come from the germline V gene. CDR3 length: 16 amino acids. The CDR3 nucleotides read TGTGCCAGCAGCTTAATAAGGGAGGGTTACACCGGGGAGCTGTTTTTT. This translates into CASSLIREGYTGELFF.

Concerning this clone: Other DNA sequences from this sample encode an identical CDR3 as well. V is TRBV5-1 and J is TRBJ1-5; 8 bases map to TRBD1. This CDR3 contains 14 residues. The J segment lost 6 bases and the V segment lost 3 bases, leaving 5 bases of the junction unmatched. Germline V lookup: CDR1 SGHRS, CDR2 YFSETQ. The CDR3 loop reads CASSSGQGGQPQHF. The CDR3 nucleotides read TGCGCCAGCAGCTCCGGACAGGGAGGTCAGCCCCAGCATTTT. Full variable domain (missing parts from reference TRBV5-1 and TRBJ1-5): KAGVTQTPRYLIKTRGQQVTLSCSPISGHRSVSWYQQTPGQGLQFLFEYFSETQRNKGNFPGRFSGRQFSNSRSEMNVSTLELGDSALYLCASSSGQGGQPQHFGDGTRLSIL.

CDR3 sequence (DNA): TGTGCCAGCAGCGCCCGGACAGTCGTTACCGGGGAGCTGTTTTTT. It yields the protein CASSARTVVTGELFF. This chain joins TRBV7-9 and TRBJ2-2; a possible D gene is TRBD1 (6 bases). The V gene lost 5 bases and the J gene lost 5 bases, with 15 bases spanning the gap. The CDR3 spans 15 residues. In germline, CDR1 is SEHNR, CDR2 FQNEAQ (reference sequence).